The sample holds a few counts of the clone carrying this TCR beta chain. Antigen unknown. The record originates from a study of CD8 T cells in ankylosing spondylitis. Study-level results: Clones linked to the disease showed a CD8+ phenotype. They occurred at relatively low frequencies in peripheral blood. Several highly homologous variants made up a TCR beta motif that seemed to typify ankylosing spondylitis blood. Reportedly, matched ankylosing spondylitis synovial fluid was significantly enriched for disease-linked clones.

The CDR3 consists of 13 residues. Germline CDR1 reads MNHNS; CDR2 reads SASEGT. Trimming pared 5 bases from V and 3 bases from J, leaving 11 bases between. Construction of TCR beta libraries was performed using quantitative 5'-RACE with molecular barcodes. TCRdb redid the calling of the 5' RACE reads with MiXCR, one entry per CDR3 protein. The sample has approximately 290,000 distinct CDR3 sequences, less than 25% seen once. Sequenced: blood, either unsorted or a sorted T cell fraction (not recorded which). The sequence was collected from a female donor with ankylosing spondylitis or in good health (not recorded which). This rearrangement joins TRBV6-1 to TRBJ2-7; D gene unclear. The CDR3 coding sequence is TGTGCCAGCAGTCGGACCAATAACTACGAGCAGTACTTC. Its translation is CASSRTNNYEQYF.